This T cell receptor (beta chain) was sequenced in a study of control samples from healthy donors and cancer patients (TCRdb year 2020). Receptor amplification or capture employed the immunoSEQ multiplex PCR assay. Held by TCRdb, this immuneACCESS table contains in-frame sequences only and omits some clones. Under half of the omission traces to an unresolved V gene where checked; the cause of the rest is unknown. The sample contains about 110,000 clones, approximately 90% of them found a single time. Roughly 4% of the sample is taken by the ten largest. The germline V gene encodes CDR1 LGHDT and CDR2 YNNKEL (reference sequence). The CDR3 starts with the cysteine, ends with the phenylalanine, and has 14 residues. The sequence is cut down to CDR3 DNA, 42 bases in frame from base 1. Trimming accounts for 1 base at V and 12 bases at J, while the number of junction bases matched to no gene is 6. A remark on this clone: Its antigen remains undetermined. Base qualities were left out, and no much larger clone turns up one base away.

This TCR derives from a woman in her sixties with lung cancer. Source material: PBMCs. The rearranged chain carries TRBV3-1 (or the pseudogene TRBV3-2) and TRBJ2-7; TRBD2 agrees with 13 junctional bases. This receptor has the CDR3 CASSQGGLAGEGYF. At the DNA level, the sequence is TGTGCCAGCAGCCAAGGAGGACTAGCGGGGGAAGGGTACTTC.